What follows is one TCR beta chain and its context. The entry originates in a study of T cell responses to AZD1222 COVID-19 vaccine. CDR3 size: 15 residues. Trimming pared 6 bases from V and 5 bases from J, leaving 14 bases between. Germline loops: CDR1 SNHLY, CDR2 FYNNEI. The repertoire was sequenced with immunoSEQ multiplex PCR; TCRdb's copy has only in-frame clones and lacks some. The sample lists over 150,000 clones, just over 90% occurring once. The sequences come from peripheral blood, collected on day 0 of AZD1222 vaccination. The TCR sequence derives from an adult in good health. The rearrangement joins TRBV2 to TRBJ1-6; TRBD1 might be the D (6 bases). CDR3 in DNA: TGTGCCAGCAGCATACAGGGACCCGATAATTCACCCCTCCACTTT. It specifies CASSIQGPDNSPLHF.